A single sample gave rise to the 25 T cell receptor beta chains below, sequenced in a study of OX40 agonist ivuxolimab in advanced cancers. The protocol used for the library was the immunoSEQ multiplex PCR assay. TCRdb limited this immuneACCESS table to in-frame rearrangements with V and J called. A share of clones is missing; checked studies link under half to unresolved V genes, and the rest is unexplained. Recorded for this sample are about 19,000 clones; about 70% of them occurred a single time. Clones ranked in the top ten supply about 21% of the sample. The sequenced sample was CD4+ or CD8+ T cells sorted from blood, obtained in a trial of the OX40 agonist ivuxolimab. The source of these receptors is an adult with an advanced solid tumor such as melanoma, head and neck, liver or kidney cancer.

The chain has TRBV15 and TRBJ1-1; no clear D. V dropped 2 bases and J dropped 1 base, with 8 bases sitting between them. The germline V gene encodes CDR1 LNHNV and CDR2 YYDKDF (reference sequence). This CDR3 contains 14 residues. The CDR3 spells CATSRNSENTEAFF. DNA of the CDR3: TGTGCCACCAGCAGAAATTCGGAGAACACTGAAGCTTTCTTT.

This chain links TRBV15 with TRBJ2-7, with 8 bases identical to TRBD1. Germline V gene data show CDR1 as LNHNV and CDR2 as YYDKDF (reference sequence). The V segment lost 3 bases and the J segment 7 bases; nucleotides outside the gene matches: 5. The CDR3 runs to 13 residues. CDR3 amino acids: CATSSGQGWEQYF. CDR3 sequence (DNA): TGTGCCACCAGCAGCGGACAGGGTTGGGAGCAGTACTTC.

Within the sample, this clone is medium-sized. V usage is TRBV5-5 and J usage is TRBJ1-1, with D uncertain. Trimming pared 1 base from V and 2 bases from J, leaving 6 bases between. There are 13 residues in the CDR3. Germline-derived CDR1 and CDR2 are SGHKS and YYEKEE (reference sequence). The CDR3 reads CASSLYENTEAFF. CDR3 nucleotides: TGTGCCAGCAGCTTGTATGAAAACACTGAAGCTTTCTTT.

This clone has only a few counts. The CDR3 spells CASSLGGPYNEQFF. In DNA form, the CDR3 reads TGTGCCAGTAGTTTGGGGGGACCCTACAATGAGCAGTTCTTC. This rearrangement joins TRBV19 to TRBJ2-1, with D possibly matching TRBD2 (6 bases). Trimming removed 5 bases at V and 2 bases at J, with 10 bases between. The CDR3 runs to 14 residues. Germline CDR1 is LNHDA and CDR2 is SQIVND (reference sequence).

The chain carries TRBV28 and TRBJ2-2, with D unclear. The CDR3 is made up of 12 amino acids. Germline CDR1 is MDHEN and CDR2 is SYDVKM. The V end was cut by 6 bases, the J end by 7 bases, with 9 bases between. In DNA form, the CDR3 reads TGTGCCAGCAGGGAGTTGGTCGGGGAGCTGTTTTTT. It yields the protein CASRELVGELFF.

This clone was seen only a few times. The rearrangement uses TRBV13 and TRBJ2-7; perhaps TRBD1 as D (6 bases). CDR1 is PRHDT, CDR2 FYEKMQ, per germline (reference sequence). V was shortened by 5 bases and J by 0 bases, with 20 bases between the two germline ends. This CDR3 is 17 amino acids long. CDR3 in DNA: TGTGCCAGCAGCCCCGCCGTTTTTGCAGGGGACTCCTACGAGCAGTACTTC. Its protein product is CASSPAVFAGDSYEQYF.

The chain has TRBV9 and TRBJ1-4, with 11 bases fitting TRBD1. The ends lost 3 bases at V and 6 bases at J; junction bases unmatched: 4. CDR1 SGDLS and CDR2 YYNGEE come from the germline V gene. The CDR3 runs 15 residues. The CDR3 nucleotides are TGTGCCAGCAGCGCTGAGGGACAGGGGGATGAAAAACTGTTTTTT. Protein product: CASSAEGQGDEKLFF.

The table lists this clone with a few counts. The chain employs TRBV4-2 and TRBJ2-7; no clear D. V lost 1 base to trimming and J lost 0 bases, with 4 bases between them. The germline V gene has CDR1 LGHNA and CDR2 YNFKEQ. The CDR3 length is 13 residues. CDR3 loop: CASSQGGSYEQYF. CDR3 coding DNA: TGTGCCAGCAGCCAAGGTGGCTCCTACGAGCAGTACTTC.

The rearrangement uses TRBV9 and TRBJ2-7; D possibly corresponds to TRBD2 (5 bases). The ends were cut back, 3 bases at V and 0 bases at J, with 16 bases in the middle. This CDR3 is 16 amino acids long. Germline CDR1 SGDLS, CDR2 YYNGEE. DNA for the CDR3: TGTGCCAGCAGCGCGGGTGGGAGTACTAGCTCCTACGAGCAGTACTTC. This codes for CASSAGGSTSSYEQYF.

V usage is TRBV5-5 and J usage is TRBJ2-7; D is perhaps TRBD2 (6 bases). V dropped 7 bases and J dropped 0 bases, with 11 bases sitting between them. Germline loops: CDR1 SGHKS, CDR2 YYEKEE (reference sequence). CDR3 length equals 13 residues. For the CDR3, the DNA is TGTGCCAGCCGGGGGAGTGACTCCTACGAGCAGTACTTC. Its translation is CASRGSDSYEQYF.

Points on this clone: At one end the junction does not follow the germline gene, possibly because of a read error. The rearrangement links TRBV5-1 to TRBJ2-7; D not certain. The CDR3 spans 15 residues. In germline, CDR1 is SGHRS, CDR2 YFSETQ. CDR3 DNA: TGTGCCAGCAGCTTGTGGTATGGGGACTCCTACGAGCAGTACTTC. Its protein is CASSLWYGDSYEQYF. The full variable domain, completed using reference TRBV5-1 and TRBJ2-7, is KAGVTQTPRYLIKTRGQQVTLSCSPISGHRSVSWYQQTPGQGLQFLFEYFSETQRNKGNFPGRFSGRQFSNSRSEMNVSTLELGDSALYLCASSLWYGDSYEQYFGPGTRLTVT.

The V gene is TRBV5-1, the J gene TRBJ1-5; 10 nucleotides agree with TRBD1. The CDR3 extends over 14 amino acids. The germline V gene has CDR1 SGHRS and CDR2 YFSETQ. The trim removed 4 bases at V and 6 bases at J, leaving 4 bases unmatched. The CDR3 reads CASSPTGGSQPQHF. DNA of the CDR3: TGCGCCAGCAGCCCGACAGGGGGCAGTCAGCCCCAGCATTTT.

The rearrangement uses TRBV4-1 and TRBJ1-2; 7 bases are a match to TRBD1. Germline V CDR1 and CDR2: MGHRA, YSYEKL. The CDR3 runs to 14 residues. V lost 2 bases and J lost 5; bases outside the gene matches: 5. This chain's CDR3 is CASSQPGQLYGYTF. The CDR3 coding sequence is TGCGCCAGCAGCCAACCGGGACAGCTATATGGCTACACCTTC.

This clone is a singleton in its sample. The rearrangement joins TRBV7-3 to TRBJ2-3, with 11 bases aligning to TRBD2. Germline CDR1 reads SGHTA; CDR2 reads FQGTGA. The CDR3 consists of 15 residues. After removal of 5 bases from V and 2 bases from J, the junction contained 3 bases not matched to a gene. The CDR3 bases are TGTGCCAGCAGCCTGACTAGCGGGGCCACAGATACGCAGTATTTT. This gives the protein CASSLTSGATDTQYF.

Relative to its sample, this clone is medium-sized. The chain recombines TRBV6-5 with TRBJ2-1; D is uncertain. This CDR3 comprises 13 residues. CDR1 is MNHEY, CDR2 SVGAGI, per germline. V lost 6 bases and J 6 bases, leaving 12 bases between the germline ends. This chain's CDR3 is CASSPVSVNEQFF. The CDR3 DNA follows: TGTGCCAGCAGCCCCGTCTCCGTCAATGAGCAGTTCTTC.

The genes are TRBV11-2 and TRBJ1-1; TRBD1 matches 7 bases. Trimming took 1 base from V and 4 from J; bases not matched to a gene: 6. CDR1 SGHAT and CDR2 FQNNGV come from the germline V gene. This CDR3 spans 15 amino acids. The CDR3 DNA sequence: TGTGCCAGCAGCTTAGGAGGGGGCGTTGGCACTGAAGCTTTCTTT. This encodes CASSLGGGVGTEAFF.

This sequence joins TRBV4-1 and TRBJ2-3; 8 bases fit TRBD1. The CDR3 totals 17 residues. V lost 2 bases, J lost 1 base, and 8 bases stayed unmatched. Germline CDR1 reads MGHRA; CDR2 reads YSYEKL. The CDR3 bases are TGCGCCAGCAGCCAATTTTCCGGGACAGGACGCACAGATACGCAGTATTTT. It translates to CASSQFSGTGRTDTQYF.

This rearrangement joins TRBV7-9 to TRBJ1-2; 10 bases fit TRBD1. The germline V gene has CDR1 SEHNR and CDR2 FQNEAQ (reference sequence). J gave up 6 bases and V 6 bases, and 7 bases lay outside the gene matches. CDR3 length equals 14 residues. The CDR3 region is CASSSDRGQHGYTF. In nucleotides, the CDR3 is TGTGCCAGCAGTTCAGACAGGGGGCAACATGGCTACACCTTC.

This CDR3 is CASSLWPESAGGLAEAFF. CDR3 in DNA: TGTGCCAGCAGTTTATGGCCGGAATCGGCAGGGGGCCTCGCTGAAGCTTTCTTT. This chain joins TRBV28 and TRBJ1-1, with TRBD1 identical over 8 bases. The CDR3 contains 18 residues. CDR1 and CDR2 (germline): MDHEN, SYDVKM. J gave up 6 bases and V 0 bases, and 15 bases lay outside the gene matches.

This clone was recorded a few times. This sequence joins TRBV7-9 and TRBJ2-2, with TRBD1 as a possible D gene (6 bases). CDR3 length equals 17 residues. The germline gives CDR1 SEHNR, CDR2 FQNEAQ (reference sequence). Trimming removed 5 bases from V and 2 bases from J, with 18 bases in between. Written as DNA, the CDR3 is TGTGCCAGCAGCCCCAATCTGCGACAGGACAACACCGGGGAGCTGTTTTTT. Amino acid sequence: CASSPNLRQDNTGELFF. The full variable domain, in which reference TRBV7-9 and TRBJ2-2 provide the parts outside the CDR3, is DTGVSQNPRHKITKRGQNVTFRCDPISEHNRLYWYRQTLGQGPEFLTYFQNEAQLEKSRLLSDRFSAERPKGSFSTLEIQRTEQGDSAMYLCASSPNLRQDNTGELFFGEGSRLTVL.

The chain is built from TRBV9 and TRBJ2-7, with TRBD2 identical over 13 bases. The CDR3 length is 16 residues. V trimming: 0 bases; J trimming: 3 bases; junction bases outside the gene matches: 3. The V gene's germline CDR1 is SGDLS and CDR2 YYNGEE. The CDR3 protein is CASSVGGLAGNYEQYF. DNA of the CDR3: TGTGCCAGCAGCGTAGGGGGACTAGCGGGAAACTACGAGCAGTACTTC.

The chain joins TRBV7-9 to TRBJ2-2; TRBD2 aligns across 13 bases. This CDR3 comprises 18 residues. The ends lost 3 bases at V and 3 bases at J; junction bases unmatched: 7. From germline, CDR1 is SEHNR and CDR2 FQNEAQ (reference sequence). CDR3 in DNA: TGTGCCAGCAGCTTCCCACCTACTAGCGGGAGGGACACCGGGGAGCTGTTTTTT. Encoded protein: CASSFPPTSGRDTGELFF.

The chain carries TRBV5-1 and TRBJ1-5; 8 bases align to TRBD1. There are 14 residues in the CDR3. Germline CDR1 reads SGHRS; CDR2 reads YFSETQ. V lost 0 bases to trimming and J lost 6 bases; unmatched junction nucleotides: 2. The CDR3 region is CASSLGTGIQPQHF. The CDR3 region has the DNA TGCGCCAGCAGCTTGGGGACAGGGATTCAGCCCCAGCATTTT.

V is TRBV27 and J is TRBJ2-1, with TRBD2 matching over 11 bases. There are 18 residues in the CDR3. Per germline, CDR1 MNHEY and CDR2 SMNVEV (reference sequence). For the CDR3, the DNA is TGTTCGTCGACTAGCGGGATCACCATGGGGGATTCCTACAATGAGCAGTTCTTC. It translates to CSSTSGITMGDSYNEQFF.

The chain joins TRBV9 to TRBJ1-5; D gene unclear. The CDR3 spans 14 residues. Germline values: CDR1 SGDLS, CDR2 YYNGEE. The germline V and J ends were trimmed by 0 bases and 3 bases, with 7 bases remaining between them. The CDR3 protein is CASSVAQDNQPQHF. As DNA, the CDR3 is TGTGCCAGCAGCGTAGCCCAGGACAATCAGCCCCAGCATTTT.